Presented here are 18 T cell receptor beta chains from one specimen sequenced in a study of T cells after yellow fever vaccination. A single record per CDR3 protein comes from TCRdb applying MiXCR to the 5' RACE reads. The repertoire holds hundreds of thousands of distinct CDR3 sequences, with roughly 8.7% as singletons. The specimen was PBMCs, collected on the day of the first yellow fever vaccination. Receptor source: a young man who received the YFV17D yellow fever vaccine.

This chain uses TRBV27 with TRBJ2-3, with TRBD2 identical over 10 bases. This CDR3 comprises 17 residues. Germline V gene sequence: CDR1 MNHEY, CDR2 SMNVEV (reference sequence). The V and J ends lost 4 bases and 1 base, in that order; junction bases with no gene match: 8. The CDR3 nucleotides are TGTGCCAGCAGTTCTTACGCCGGGACTAGCGGCACAGATACGCAGTATTTT. Protein product: CASSSYAGTSGTDTQYF.

This clonotype was seen ten or more times. This chain uses TRBV4-1 with TRBJ1-4; D might be TRBD1 (5 bases). The CDR3 has 18 residues. The ends were cut back, 0 bases at V and 0 bases at J, with 14 bases in the middle. The germline V gene encodes CDR1 MGHRA and CDR2 YSYEKL. CDR3 bases: TGCGCCAGCAGCCAAGATCGGGGCACCGATGCAACTAATGAAAAACTGTTTTTT. It yields the protein CASSQDRGTDATNEKLFF.

The J gene is TRBJ2-7, the V gene TRBV5-1; TRBD1 agrees at 11 bases. V trimming: 4 bases; J trimming: 2 bases; junction bases outside the gene matches: 5. CDR3 length: 15 amino acids. The germline V gene has CDR1 SGHRS and CDR2 YFSETQ. The CDR3 loop is CASSLGTGGTYEQYF. The CDR3 region has the DNA TGCGCCAGCAGCCTCGGGACAGGGGGGACCTACGAGCAGTACTTC.

This clonotype was seen a handful of times. The rearrangement joins TRBV2 to TRBJ2-1; D might be TRBD2 (6 bases). This CDR3 comprises 11 residues. The germline V and J ends were trimmed by 10 bases and 14 bases, with 18 bases remaining between them. The germline gives CDR1 SNHLY, CDR2 FYNNEI. The CDR3 sequence is CAISAGRSEFF. CDR3 DNA sequence: TGTGCCATCTCCGCGGGACGGAGCGAGTTCTTC.

This clonotype was detected only a few times. The gene calls are TRBV11-1 and TRBJ2-3; tentatively, D is TRBD2 (8 bases). There are 21 residues in the CDR3. Trimming pared 4 bases from V and 0 bases from J, leaving 29 bases between. The germline V gene encodes CDR1 SGHAT and CDR2 FQDESV (reference sequence). In DNA, the CDR3 is TGTGCCAGCAGCTCGCCAAGGGACAGCCTAGCAAGCGGGGGAAGCACAGATACGCAGTATTTT. This encodes CASSSPRDSLASGGSTDTQYF.

The table lists this clonotype with a few counts. This rearrangement joins TRBV20-1 to TRBJ1-4, with D perhaps TRBD1 (5 bases). This CDR3 contains 16 residues. V was clipped by 7 bases and J by 2 bases, with 20 bases between them. Germline CDR1 and CDR2: DFQATT and SNEGSKA (reference sequence). The CDR3 region has the DNA TGCAGTGTTCTAGGGCGGGGGGGAGCCACTAATGAAAAACTGTTTTTT. Protein sequence: CSVLGRGGATNEKLFF.

The chain combines TRBV7-8 with TRBJ2-2; weak D call: TRBD2 (6 bases). CDR1 and CDR2 (germline): SGHVS, FQNEAQ. CDR3 length equals 18 residues. V was trimmed by 2 bases and J by 4 bases, leaving 20 bases between them. The CDR3 nucleotides read TGTGCCAGCAGCTTATGGGACTTTGGCGGGACGGGCACCGGGGAGCTGTTTTTT. The encoded protein is CASSLWDFGGTGTGELFF.

The chain has TRBV12-3 or TRBV12-4 and TRBJ1-2; possibly TRBD1 for D (6 bases). The V end lost 3 bases, the J end lost 8 bases, and 16 bases lay between the germline ends. This CDR3 region has 14 residues. The CDR3 spells CASSLVGGLYGYTF. CDR3 nucleotide sequence: TGTGCCAGCAGTTTGGTCGGGGGGCTTTACGGCTACACCTTC.

This clonotype has a count of ten or more. This chain links TRBV5-4 with TRBJ1-1, with D possibly being TRBD1 (6 bases). The CDR3 consists of 12 residues. The germline gives CDR1 SGHNT, CDR2 YYREEE (reference sequence). Trimming cost V 5 bases and J 5 bases, with 10 bases left between them. CDR3 amino acids: CASRSGQTEAFF. DNA of the CDR3: TGTGCCAGCAGATCCGGACAGACTGAAGCTTTCTTT.

This clonotype was found many times. The chain recombines TRBV5-1 with TRBJ2-1; 11 nucleotides line up with TRBD2. Germline V gene sequence: CDR1 SGHRS, CDR2 YFSETQ. This CDR3 comprises 14 residues. Trimming at V came to 7 bases and at J to 9 bases, leaving 9 bases not matched to a gene. This chain's CDR3 is CASLGGTSGREQFF. CDR3 DNA sequence: TGCGCCAGCCTCGGTGGGACTAGCGGCCGTGAGCAGTTCTTC.

V usage is TRBV6-5 and J usage is TRBJ2-4; 8 bases align to TRBD2. Germline CDR1 and CDR2: MNHEY and SVGAGI. The CDR3 is 17 amino acids. The junction had 4 bases not matched to a gene; V was cut back by 0 bases and J by 0 bases. Here the CDR3 reads CASSYSPSGLAKNIQYF. The CDR3 DNA is TGTGCCAGCAGTTACTCTCCTAGCGGGTTAGCCAAAAACATTCAGTACTTC.

The V call is TRBV20-1, the J call TRBJ1-5; tentatively, D is TRBD1 (6 bases). The length of the CDR3 is 18 residues. Germline loops: CDR1 DFQATT, CDR2 SNEGSKA (reference sequence). Trimming cost V 3 bases and J 0 bases, with 21 bases left between them. The CDR3 protein is CSASPSRGGPYSNQPQHF. The CDR3 nucleotides read TGCAGTGCTAGCCCCAGCCGGGGGGGGCCGTATAGCAATCAGCCCCAGCATTTT.

The chain joins TRBV11-2 to TRBJ2-5; D is unresolved. V was clipped by 4 bases and J by 0 bases, with 6 bases between them. The germline CDR1 and CDR2 sequences are SGHAT and FQNNGV. The CDR3 spans 13 residues. CDR3 amino acids: CASSWADQETQYF. CDR3 coding DNA: TGTGCCAGCAGCTGGGCAGACCAAGAGACCCAGTACTTC.

V usage is TRBV5-1 and J usage is TRBJ2-1; 7 bases are a match to TRBD1. Looked up from germline, CDR1 is SGHRS and CDR2 is YFSETQ. The trim removed 3 bases at V and 3 bases at J, leaving 9 bases unmatched. This CDR3 has 16 amino acids. The CDR3 DNA reads TGCGCCAGCAGCTCTCAGACAGGGCAACTCTACAATGAGCAGTTCTTC. Amino acid sequence: CASSSQTGQLYNEQFF.

In its sample, this clonotype was seen a few times. CDR3 DNA: TGTGCCACCAGCAGGAAACAGGGGTGGAACACTGAAGCTTTCTTT. This gives the protein CATSRKQGWNTEAFF. This chain uses TRBV15 with TRBJ1-1; 7 bases agree with TRBD1. The V gene end was trimmed by 3 bases and the J gene end by 1 base; junction bases not matched to a gene: 5. The CDR3 runs 15 residues. CDR1 and CDR2 (germline): LNHNV, YYDKDF (reference sequence).

The chain links TRBV20-1 to TRBJ1-6, with TRBD1 matching 9 bases. Germline CDR1 and CDR2: DFQATT and SNEGSKA (reference sequence). The CDR3 spans 14 residues. Germline trimming cut 6 bases from V and 9 bases from J; bases unmatched to any gene: 9. In nucleotides, the CDR3 is TGCAGTGCGTGGACAGGGGCCGAGAGTTCACCCCTCCACTTT. The encoded protein is CSAWTGAESSPLHF.

This clonotype has at least ten counts. The chain links TRBV20-1 to TRBJ1-2; 8 positions agree with TRBD1. The CDR3 contains 13 residues. V shed 4 bases and J 6 bases; nucleotides not matched to a gene: 7. CDR1 and CDR2 (germline): DFQATT, SNEGSKA (reference sequence). The chain's CDR3 is CSATLETGDGYTF. CDR3 in DNA: TGCAGTGCTACGTTAGAGACAGGGGATGGCTACACCTTC.

This clonotype was observed a handful of times. The chain has TRBV29-1 and TRBJ1-1; the D is unclear. The germline V gene encodes CDR1 SQVTM and CDR2 ANQGSEA. The CDR3 sequence is 12 residues long. The V and J ends lost 0 bases and 5 bases respectively, with 7 bases between them. CDR3 protein: CSVEDLGTEAFF. The CDR3 DNA reads TGCAGCGTTGAAGATCTCGGGACTGAAGCTTTCTTT.